One sample yielded the 26 T cell receptor beta chains listed below, sequenced in a study of blood T cell repertoires in COVID-19. Clones were read by immunoSEQ multiplex PCR, and TCRdb kept only the in-frame ones, dropping some. The top ten clones hold 4.5% to 7% of a sample with about 250,000 clones, more than 70% of them seen once. The specimen was peripheral blood. The receptors shown here come from a man at least 80 years old with acute or convalescent COVID-19.

This clone was picked up one time. V usage is TRBV5-5 and J usage is TRBJ1-2, with D perhaps TRBD1 (5 bases). The ends were cut back, 2 bases at V and 0 bases at J, with 14 bases in the middle. This CDR3 spans 16 amino acids. CDR1 and CDR2 (germline): SGHKS, YYEKEE (reference sequence). The CDR3 protein is CASSFNPGLANYGYTF. The CDR3 DNA reads TGTGCCAGCAGCTTCAATCCAGGGCTGGCTAACTATGGCTACACCTTC.

The chain uses TRBV5-1 and TRBJ2-2; 8 bases fit TRBD1. V was pared by 4 bases and J by 2 bases, with 1 base of the junction left unmatched. The CDR3 runs 14 residues. Per the germline V gene, CDR1 is SGHRS and CDR2 is YFSETQ. The CDR3 reads CASSDRGNTGELFF. CDR3 nucleotides: TGCGCCAGCAGCGACAGGGGTAACACCGGGGAGCTGTTTTTT.

This rearrangement joins TRBV30 to TRBJ2-5; D might be TRBD1 (6 bases). The CDR3 loop spans 14 amino acids. Trimming removed 2 bases from V and 5 bases from J, with 15 bases in between. From germline, CDR1 is GTSNPN and CDR2 SVGIG (reference sequence). This CDR3 reads CAWSIGTPWETQYF. The CDR3 nucleotides read TGTGCCTGGAGTATCGGGACACCCTGGGAGACCCAGTACTTC.

This chain connects TRBV5-1 to TRBJ2-1; the D gene is possibly TRBD1 (5 bases). V was shortened by 4 bases and J by 3 bases, with 11 bases between the two germline ends. From germline, CDR1 is SGHRS and CDR2 YFSETQ. The CDR3 spans 14 residues. CDR3 DNA sequence: TGCGCCAGCAGCCCGGACAACCGCTACAATGAGCAGTTCTTC. Translated, it gives CASSPDNRYNEQFF.

The CDR3 bases are TGTGCCAGCAGTGCGGACAGAGAAGCTTTCTTT. This translates into CASSADREAFF. The chain joins TRBV2 to TRBJ1-1, with D maybe TRBD1 (6 bases). Germline-derived CDR1 and CDR2 are SNHLY and FYNNEI. The CDR3 spans 11 residues. V was trimmed by 4 bases and J by 8 bases, leaving 8 bases between them.

The J gene is TRBJ2-7, the V gene TRBV28; D gene ambiguous. CDR1 and CDR2 from the germline V gene are MDHEN and SYDVKM. The germline V and J ends were trimmed by 6 bases and 6 bases, with 15 bases remaining between them. The CDR3 has 13 residues. The CDR3 region has the DNA TGTGCCAGCAGCACCGTGACCACGGGCGAGCAGTACTTC. Amino acids: CASSTVTTGEQYF.

The chain employs TRBV7-2 and TRBJ2-2; 8 nucleotides agree with TRBD1. V gave up 5 bases and J gave up 2 bases; unmatched junction bases: 7. Germline loops: CDR1 SGHTA, CDR2 FQGNSA. CDR3 length equals 16 residues. As DNA, the CDR3 is TGTGCCAGCAGCGCACGGGACAGGATAAACACCGGGGAGCTGTTTTTT. Translating it yields CASSARDRINTGELFF.

The V gene is TRBV3-1 (or the pseudogene TRBV3-2), the J gene TRBJ1-2, with D unresolved. The CDR3 extends over 14 amino acids. V was clipped by 2 bases and J by 6 bases, with 13 bases between them. Germline V CDR1 and CDR2: LGHDT, YNNKEL (reference sequence). The CDR3 coding sequence is TGTGCCAGCAGCCAACGTGAGGATGGAAATGGCTACACCTTC. It yields the protein CASSQREDGNGYTF.

The V gene is TRBV10-3, the J gene TRBJ1-3; 8 bases map to TRBD1. Germline V lookup: CDR1 ENHRY, CDR2 SYGVKD. The CDR3 covers 16 residues. J lost 4 bases, V lost 4 bases, and 9 bases had no gene match. The DNA for the CDR3 is TGTGCCATCAGTGGCGGACAGGGAACGAACGGAAACACCATATATTTT. Amino acids: CAISGGQGTNGNTIYF.

This chain uses TRBV6-5 with TRBJ1-6, with D perhaps matching TRBD1 (6 bases). V lost 2 bases and J lost 4, with 6 bases in between. The germline V gene encodes CDR1 MNHEY and CDR2 SVGAGI. CDR3 length: 14 residues. CDR3: CASSYRGYNSPLHF. CDR3 DNA sequence: TGTGCCAGCAGTTACAGGGGGTATAATTCACCCCTCCACTTT.

The CDR3 protein is CASSLGGLQLDTQYF. The CDR3 DNA reads TGCGCCAGCAGCCTAGGGGGACTACAGTTAGATACGCAGTATTTT. The chain links TRBV5-1 to TRBJ2-3; TRBD2 might be the D (7 bases). V lost 4 bases, J lost 5 bases, and 17 bases lay in between. This CDR3 comprises 15 residues. Per germline, CDR1 SGHRS and CDR2 YFSETQ. Supplemented by reference TRBV5-1 and TRBJ2-3, the full variable domain reads KAGVTQTPRYLIKTRGQQVTLSCSPISGHRSVSWYQQTPGQGLQFLFEYFSETQRNKGNFPGRFSGRQFSNSRSEMNVSTLELGDSALYLCASSLGGLQLDTQYFGPGTRLTVL.

V is TRBV28 and J is TRBJ1-6; perhaps TRBD1 as D (5 bases). Germline assignment: CDR1 MDHEN and CDR2 SYDVKM. The CDR3 is 16 amino acids. Trimming took 3 bases from V and 10 from J, leaving 19 bases between them. The CDR3 reads CASSFARASVGSPLHF. The CDR3 bases are TGTGCCAGCAGTTTCGCCAGGGCGTCTGTTGGCTCACCCCTCCACTTT.

This sequence joins TRBV2 and TRBJ1-2; no clear D gene. Germline V lookup: CDR1 SNHLY, CDR2 FYNNEI. Trimming left V 6 bases short and J 2 bases short, with 10 bases between. CDR3 length equals 13 residues. CDR3 DNA: TGTGCCAGCAGCCAGACATCAAACTATGGCTACACCTTC. Its translation: CASSQTSNYGYTF.

The rearrangement uses TRBV5-1 and TRBJ1-2; no clear D gene. Per germline, CDR1 SGHRS and CDR2 YFSETQ. The V end was cut by 0 bases, the J end by 0 bases, with 6 bases between. This CDR3 is 14 amino acids long. CDR3 amino acids: CASSLAQPNYGYTF. As DNA, the CDR3 is TGCGCCAGCAGCTTGGCACAGCCTAACTATGGCTACACCTTC.

This chain links TRBV19 with TRBJ1-4; 7 bases match TRBD1. Germline V gene lookup returns CDR1 LNHDA and CDR2 SQIVND (reference sequence). The CDR3 length is 16 residues. The trim removed 5 bases at V and 5 bases at J, leaving 11 bases unmatched. CDR3 amino acids: CASSAVAAGGNEKLFF. For the CDR3, the DNA is TGTGCCAGTAGTGCCGTGGCGGCAGGGGGGAATGAAAAACTGTTTTTT.

The chain combines TRBV6-1 with TRBJ1-3; no clear D. Trimming left V 1 base short and J 1 base short, with 8 bases between. Germline CDR1 reads MNHNS; CDR2 reads SASEGT. This CDR3 comprises 15 residues. The CDR3 protein is CASSEVVFSGNTIYF. As DNA, the CDR3 is TGTGCCAGCAGTGAAGTAGTGTTTTCTGGAAACACCATATATTTT.

V gene TRBV13 combines with J gene TRBJ1-1, with D possibly TRBD1 on 6 matching bases. The V end lost 6 bases, the J end lost 4 bases, and 15 bases lay between the germline ends. Germline lookup yields CDR1 PRHDT and CDR2 FYEKMQ (reference sequence). This CDR3 has 14 amino acids. The CDR3: CASSRLQGPTEAFF. CDR3 in DNA: TGTGCCAGCAGTCGGTTACAGGGTCCCACTGAAGCTTTCTTT.

CDR3 in DNA: TGTGCCAGTAGTATGGGGTGGACAGAACTCACAGATACGCAGTATTTT. Its translation is CASSMGWTELTDTQYF. The chain couples TRBV19 to TRBJ2-3; TRBD1 might be the D (6 bases). Trimming removed 3 bases at V and 2 bases at J, with 15 bases between. The CDR3 consists of 16 residues. Germline loops: CDR1 LNHDA, CDR2 SQIVND (reference sequence).

The genes are TRBV5-4 and TRBJ2-2, with 10 bases matching TRBD1. Per the germline V gene, CDR1 is SGHNT and CDR2 is YYREEE (reference sequence). CDR3 length equals 16 residues. With 0 bases clipped from V and 2 bases from J, the junction kept 1 base outside the gene matches. Here the CDR3 reads CASSLGTGGNTGELFF. The CDR3, as DNA: TGTGCCAGCAGCTTGGGGACAGGGGGTAACACCGGGGAGCTGTTTTTT.

This clone was detected a few times. The gene calls are TRBV19 and TRBJ2-5; D possibly corresponds to TRBD1 (5 bases). Germline loops: CDR1 LNHDA, CDR2 SQIVND (reference sequence). The CDR3 totals 15 residues. Trimming shortened V by 1 base and J by 4 bases, and 13 bases separated the two germline ends. The CDR3: CASSIGGGARETQYF. DNA of the CDR3: TGTGCCAGTAGTATAGGGGGTGGGGCGAGAGAGACCCAGTACTTC.

V and J are TRBV18 and TRBJ2-3; 7 bases agree with TRBD1. This CDR3 region has 15 residues. The V segment lost 5 bases and the J segment 3 bases; nucleotides outside the gene matches: 8. Germline V gene data show CDR1 as KGHSH and CDR2 as LQKENI. The CDR3 spells CASSSPGQITDTQYF. In DNA, the CDR3 is TGTGCCAGCTCATCCCCGGGACAGATAACAGATACGCAGTATTTT.

The chain joins TRBV18 to TRBJ2-6; TRBD1 is a possible D gene (5 bases). The CDR3 is made up of 21 amino acids. V lost 0 bases and J 2 bases, leaving 23 bases between the germline ends. The germline V gene encodes CDR1 KGHSH and CDR2 LQKENI. CDR3 protein: CASSPPRFGTGPLAGANVLTF. The CDR3 DNA reads TGTGCCAGCTCACCACCGAGGTTTGGAACAGGCCCTCTTGCTGGGGCCAACGTCCTGACTTTC.

The chain links TRBV5-1 to TRBJ2-7; D remains unclear. V lost 2 bases to trimming and J lost 0 bases, with 6 bases between them. The CDR3 spans 13 residues. Germline lookup yields CDR1 SGHRS and CDR2 YFSETQ. The CDR3 nucleotides read TGCGCCAGCAGCTTCAAGAGCTCCTACGAGCAGTACTTC. Its translation is CASSFKSSYEQYF.

The CDR3 DNA reads TGTGCCAGCAGTTACTCGAAGGGGATGGGTGAGCAGTTCTTC. It yields the protein CASSYSKGMGEQFF. J is TRBJ2-1 and V is TRBV6-5, with a weak D call TRBD1 (5 bases). The V gene lost 0 bases and the J gene lost 9 bases, with 12 bases spanning the gap. Germline values: CDR1 MNHEY, CDR2 SVGAGI. This CDR3 has 14 residues.

The chain couples TRBV7-9 to TRBJ2-3, with 8 positions matching TRBD2. V lost 7 bases to trimming and J lost 3 bases; unmatched junction nucleotides: 9. The CDR3 spans 15 residues. Germline V gives CDR1 SEHNR, CDR2 FQNEAQ (reference sequence). CDR3 residues: CASILGLAETDTQYF. The CDR3 coding sequence is TGTGCCAGCATCCTCGGACTAGCCGAGACAGATACGCAGTATTTT.

The chain joins TRBV6-1 to TRBJ1-4; D not resolved. V was clipped by 3 bases and J by 7 bases, with 9 bases between them. CDR1 MNHNS and CDR2 SASEGT come from the germline V gene. The CDR3 runs to 13 residues. CDR3 DNA: TGTGCCAGCAGTGAGAGGGCCGTTGAAAAACTGTTTTTT. This codes for CASSERAVEKLFF.